The 18 T cell receptor beta chains in this list originate from one sample, sequenced in a study of Ad26.COV2.S vaccination and SARS-CoV-2 variants (dated by TCRdb to about 2021). Receptors were amplified or captured by the immunoSEQ multiplex PCR assay. TCRdb stores this immuneACCESS table with in-frame sequences only. Part of the clones is absent; in the studies checked, under half of the shortfall reflects unresolved V genes, and no reason is known for the rest. This sample is represented by about 350,000 clones; 86% of them were singletons. The ten largest clonotypes hold roughly a tenth of the sample. According to the study, the label for this sample's treatment or condition signals: 15 to 20 received Ad26.COV2.S at low or high dose, single or two shots; several received placebo; per-sample allocation not given. Repertoires of vaccine and placebo recipients were sequenced from samples taken on day 63 after the first injection.

The starting material was peripheral blood, obtained in a trial of Ad26.COV2.S vaccine versus placebo. These receptors were collected from a person between 18 and 60 years old who received the Ad26.COV2.S COVID-19 vaccine or a placebo.

This chain links TRBV3-1 (or the pseudogene TRBV3-2) with TRBJ1-1, with D perhaps matching TRBD1 (5 bases). CDR1 and CDR2 (germline): LGHDT, YNNKEL (reference sequence). The CDR3 consists of 15 residues. With 2 bases removed from V and 3 bases from J, the gap between germline ends came to 13 bases. The CDR3 reads CASSQWAGRDTEAFF. The CDR3 nucleotides read TGTGCCAGCAGCCAATGGGCAGGGAGGGACACTGAAGCTTTCTTT.

Comments on this clone: The sample holds other DNA sequences that translate to the same CDR3. The chain recombines TRBV28 with TRBJ2-3; D gene uncertain. The CDR3 loop spans 11 amino acids. In germline, CDR1 is MDHEN, CDR2 SYDVKM. With 6 bases removed from V and 2 bases from J, the gap between germline ends came to 3 bases. CDR3 loop: CASSPTDTQYF. The CDR3 coding sequence is TGTGCCAGCAGCCCCACAGATACGCAGTATTTT.

This chain connects TRBV4-1 to TRBJ1-4, with D possibly TRBD1 on 5 matching bases. V was shortened by 0 bases and J by 4 bases, with 18 bases between the two germline ends. Germline V gene data show CDR1 as MGHRA and CDR2 as YSYEKL. The CDR3 loop spans 18 amino acids. The CDR3 sequence is CASSQDPRAKSNNEKLFF. CDR3 DNA sequence: TGCGCCAGCAGCCAAGATCCCAGGGCGAAGAGTAATAATGAAAAACTGTTTTTT.

The genes are TRBV7-2 and TRBJ2-7; 9 bases map to TRBD2. The CDR3 spans 17 residues. In germline, CDR1 is SGHTA, CDR2 FQGNSA. Unmatched junction bases numbered 12, after V lost 5 bases and J lost 1 base. CDR3 loop: CASSPSGREGTSYEQYF. CDR3 DNA sequence: TGTGCCAGCAGCCCTTCGGGGCGGGAGGGAACGTCCTACGAGCAGTACTTC. Together with reference TRBV7-2 and TRBJ2-7, the CDR3 gives the full variable domain: GAGVSQSPSNKVTEKGKDVELRCDPISGHTALYWYRQSLGQGLEFLIYFQGNSAPDKSGLPSDRFSAERTGGSVSTLTIQRTQQEDSAVYLCASSPSGREGTSYEQYFGPGTRLTVT.

This chain uses TRBV9 with TRBJ2-1; TRBD2 agrees at 15 bases. The CDR3 loop spans 17 amino acids. V shed 4 bases and J 7 bases; nucleotides not matched to a gene: 9. The germline CDR1 and CDR2 sequences are SGDLS and YYNGEE. The CDR3 nucleotides read TGTGCCAGCAGCCCCCCCGGGACTAGCGGGAGGAGTAATGAGCAGTTCTTC. Translating it yields CASSPPGTSGRSNEQFF.

In its sample, this clone was seen a few times. The J gene is TRBJ2-1, the V gene TRBV7-3, with a possible D match to TRBD2 (5 bases). Germline V lookup: CDR1 SGHTA, CDR2 FQGTGA. Trimming shortened V by 5 bases and J by 6 bases, and 11 bases separated the two germline ends. This CDR3 has 13 residues. The CDR3 coding sequence is TGTGCCAGCAGCACCCGCCGGGGCAATGAGCAGTTCTTC. As protein: CASSTRRGNEQFF.

V and J are TRBV6-1 and TRBJ2-1; D is perhaps TRBD1 (5 bases). The CDR3 is 13 residues long. The V gene lost 0 bases and the J gene lost 10 bases, with 10 bases spanning the gap. Germline loops: CDR1 MNHNS, CDR2 SASEGT. Here the CDR3 reads CASSEAGLTEQFF. The CDR3 coding sequence is TGTGCCAGCAGTGAAGCGGGGCTCACAGAGCAGTTCTTC.

This chain connects TRBV3-1 (or the pseudogene TRBV3-2) to TRBJ2-7, with a possible D match to TRBD1 (6 bases). From germline, CDR1 is LGHDT and CDR2 YNNKEL (reference sequence). Trimming removed 6 bases from V and 0 bases from J, with 12 bases in between. The CDR3 totals 14 residues. The chain's CDR3 is CASRQTGTSYEQYF. CDR3 in DNA: TGTGCCAGCAGGCAGACAGGAACCTCCTACGAGCAGTACTTC.

This clone was counted a single time. The V call is TRBV27, the J call TRBJ2-1; 9 bases agree with TRBD1. This CDR3 has 16 amino acids. V lost 4 bases and J lost 4; bases outside the gene matches: 8. Germline V CDR1 and CDR2: MNHEY, SMNVEV (reference sequence). CDR3 sequence: CASSYRRQGGYNEQFF. CDR3 sequence (DNA): TGTGCCAGCAGTTACCGAAGACAGGGGGGATACAATGAGCAGTTCTTC.

The V and J genes are TRBV29-1 and TRBJ2-1, with 13 bases that match TRBD2. Trimming cost V 5 bases and J 0 bases; bases outside gene matches: 4. The CDR3 runs 16 residues. The germline V gene has CDR1 SQVTM and CDR2 ANQGSEA. CDR3 in amino acids: CSVRTSGGLSYNEQFF. As DNA, the CDR3 is TGCAGCGTTCGGACTAGCGGGGGTCTCTCCTACAATGAGCAGTTCTTC.

The chain carries TRBV6-1 and TRBJ2-7, with D unresolved. V gave up 1 base and J gave up 7 bases, with 11 bases separating them. From germline, CDR1 is MNHNS and CDR2 SASEGT. This CDR3 spans 13 amino acids. The CDR3 reads CASSEGTALEQYF. CDR3 nucleotides: TGTGCCAGCAGTGAAGGAACGGCGTTGGAGCAGTACTTC.

This clone was found a few times. This CDR3 is CASSATQGAETEAFF. The CDR3 coding sequence is TGTGCCAGTAGTGCGACACAGGGGGCGGAGACTGAAGCTTTCTTT. The chain recombines TRBV19 with TRBJ1-1; 9 nucleotides align to TRBD1. Germline V lookup: CDR1 LNHDA, CDR2 SQIVND (reference sequence). The CDR3 runs to 15 residues. J gave up 5 bases and V 5 bases, and 9 bases lay outside the gene matches.

J is TRBJ2-7 and V is TRBV30; 10 bases agree with TRBD1. Trimming cost V 4 bases and J 9 bases; bases outside gene matches: 9. From germline, CDR1 is GTSNPN and CDR2 SVGIG (reference sequence). The CDR3 extends over 13 amino acids. This CDR3 reads CAWKGQGWAAQYF. The CDR3, as DNA: TGTGCCTGGAAGGGACAGGGGTGGGCGGCGCAGTACTTC.

The chain carries TRBV12-5 and TRBJ2-7, with D perhaps matching TRBD1 (5 bases). V was pared by 5 bases and J by 6 bases, with 23 bases between. Germline-derived CDR1 and CDR2 are LGHNT and FRNRAP. The CDR3 contains 16 residues. The CDR3 is CASGPEDGHHVSEQYF. The CDR3 nucleotides read TGTGCTAGTGGTCCCGAGGACGGACACCACGTCTCCGAGCAGTACTTC.

The chain uses TRBV10-2 and TRBJ1-1; maybe TRBD1 (5 bases). The CDR3 runs to 13 residues. Trimming removed 2 bases at V and 7 bases at J, with 11 bases between. Germline lookup yields CDR1 WSHSY and CDR2 SAAADI. The CDR3 DNA is TGCGCCAGCAGTGAGAGGACGGGGGGTGAAGCTTTCTTT. The encoded protein is CASSERTGGEAFF.

This clone was counted once. V usage is TRBV29-1 and J usage is TRBJ1-2; TRBD1 is a possible D gene (6 bases). The CDR3 covers 12 residues. Germline-derived CDR1 and CDR2 are SQVTM and ANQGSEA. The V and J ends lost 4 bases and 8 bases respectively, with 14 bases between them. CDR3 coding DNA: TGCAGCGTTGGAGCCGGGGGCCGCGGCTACACCTTC. Protein: CSVGAGGRGYTF.

The chain employs TRBV7-2 and TRBJ1-1; 7 positions agree with TRBD1. Per germline, CDR1 SGHTA and CDR2 FQGNSA. After removal of 5 bases from V and 1 base from J, the junction contained 7 bases not matched to a gene. This CDR3 is built from 15 residues. CDR3 region: CASSRLRTGNTEAFF. CDR3 sequence (DNA): TGTGCCAGCAGCCGCCTTCGGACAGGGAACACTGAAGCTTTCTTT.

The chain carries TRBV2 and TRBJ2-3; the D is unclear. Deletions cut 2 bases from V and 2 bases from J, with 14 bases between. CDR3 size: 16 residues. In germline, CDR1 is SNHLY, CDR2 FYNNEI. The CDR3 here is CASSELSLPFTDTQYF. The CDR3 DNA sequence: TGTGCCAGCAGTGAACTCAGCCTTCCCTTCACAGATACGCAGTATTTT.